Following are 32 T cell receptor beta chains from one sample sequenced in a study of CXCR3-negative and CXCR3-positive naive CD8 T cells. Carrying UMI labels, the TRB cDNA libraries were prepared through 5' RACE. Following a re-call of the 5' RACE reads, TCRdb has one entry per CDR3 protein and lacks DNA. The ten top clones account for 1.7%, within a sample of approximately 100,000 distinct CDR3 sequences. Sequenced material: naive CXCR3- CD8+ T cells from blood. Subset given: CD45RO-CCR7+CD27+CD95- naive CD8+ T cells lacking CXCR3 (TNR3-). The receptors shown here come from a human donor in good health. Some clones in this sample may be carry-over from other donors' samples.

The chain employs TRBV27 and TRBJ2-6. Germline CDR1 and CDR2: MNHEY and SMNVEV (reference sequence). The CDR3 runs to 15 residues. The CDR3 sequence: CASSFLNSGANVLTF. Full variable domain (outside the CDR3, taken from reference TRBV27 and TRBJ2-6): EAQVTQNPRYLITVTGKKLTVTCSQNMNHEYMSWYRQDPGLGLRQIYYSMNVEVTDKGDVPEGYKVSRKEKRNFPLILESPSPNQTSLYFCASSFLNSGANVLTFGAGSRLTVL.

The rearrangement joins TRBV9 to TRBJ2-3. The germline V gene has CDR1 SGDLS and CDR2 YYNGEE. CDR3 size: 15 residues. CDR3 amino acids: CASSTGGVGTDTQYF.

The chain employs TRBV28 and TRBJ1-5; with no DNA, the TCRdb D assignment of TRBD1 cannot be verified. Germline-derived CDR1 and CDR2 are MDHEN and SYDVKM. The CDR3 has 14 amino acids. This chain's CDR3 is CASRRQGSDQPQHF.

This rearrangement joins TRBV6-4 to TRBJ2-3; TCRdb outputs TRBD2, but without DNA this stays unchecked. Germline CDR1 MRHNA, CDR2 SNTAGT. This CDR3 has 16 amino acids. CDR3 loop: CASSDTPSGTTDTQYF.

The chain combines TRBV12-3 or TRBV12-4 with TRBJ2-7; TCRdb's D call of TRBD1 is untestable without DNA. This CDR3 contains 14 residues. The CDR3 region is CASSPTGEVYEQYF.

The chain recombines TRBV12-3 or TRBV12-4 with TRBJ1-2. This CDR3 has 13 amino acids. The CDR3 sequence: CASSLTQNYGYTF.

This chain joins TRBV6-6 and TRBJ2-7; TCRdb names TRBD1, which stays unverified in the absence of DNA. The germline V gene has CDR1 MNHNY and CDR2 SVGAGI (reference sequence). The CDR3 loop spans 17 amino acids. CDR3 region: CASSPEFDTPQSYEQYF.

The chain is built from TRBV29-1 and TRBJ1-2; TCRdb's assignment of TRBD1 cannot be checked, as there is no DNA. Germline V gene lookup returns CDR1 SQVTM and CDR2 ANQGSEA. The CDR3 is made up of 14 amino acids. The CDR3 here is CSVEDSRQYYGYTF. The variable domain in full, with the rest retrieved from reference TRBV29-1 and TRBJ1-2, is SAVISQKPSRDICQRGTSLTIQCQVDSQVTMMFWYRQQPGQSLTLIATANQGSEATYESGFVIDKFPISRPNLTFSTLTVSNMSPEDSSIYLCSVEDSRQYYGYTFGSGTRLTVV.

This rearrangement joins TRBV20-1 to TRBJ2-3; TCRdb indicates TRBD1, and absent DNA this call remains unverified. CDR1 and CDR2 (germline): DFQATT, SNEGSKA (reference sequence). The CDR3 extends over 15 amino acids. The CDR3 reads CSAVGQGIGTDTQYF.

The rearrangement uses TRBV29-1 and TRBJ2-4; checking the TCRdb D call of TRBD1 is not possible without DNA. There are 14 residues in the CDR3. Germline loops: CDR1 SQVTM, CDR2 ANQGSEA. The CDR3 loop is CSVSQEVTKNIQYF.

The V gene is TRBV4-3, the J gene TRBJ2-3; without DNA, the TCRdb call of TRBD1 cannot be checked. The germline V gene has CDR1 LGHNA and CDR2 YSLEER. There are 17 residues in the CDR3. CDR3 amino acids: CASSQDPGTGSTDTQYF.

The CDR3 spells CASSLDTTGYGYTF. This chain links TRBV5-1 with TRBJ1-2. The CDR3 runs to 14 residues. CDR1 and CDR2 from the germline V gene are SGHRS and YFSETQ.

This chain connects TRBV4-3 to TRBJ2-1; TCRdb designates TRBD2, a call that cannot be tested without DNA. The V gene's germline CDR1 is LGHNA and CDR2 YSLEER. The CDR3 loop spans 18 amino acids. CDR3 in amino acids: CASSPRLAGGLTYNEQFF.

The CDR3 sequence is CSARDTREDSYGYTF. The gene calls are TRBV20-1 and TRBJ1-2. Germline lookup yields CDR1 DFQATT and CDR2 SNEGSKA (reference sequence). The CDR3 is made up of 15 amino acids.

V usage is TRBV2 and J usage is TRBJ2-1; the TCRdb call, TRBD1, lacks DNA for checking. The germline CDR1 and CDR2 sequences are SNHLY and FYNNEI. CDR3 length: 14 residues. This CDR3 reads CASSTGQSYNEQFF. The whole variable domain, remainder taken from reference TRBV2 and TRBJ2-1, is EPEVTQTPSHQVTQMGQEVILRCVPISNHLYFYWYRQILGQKVEFLVSFYNNEISEKSEIFDDQFSVERPDGSNFTLKIRSTKLEDSAMYFCASSTGQSYNEQFFGPGTRLTVL.

CDR3: CAGKAGASGTEAFF. The genes are TRBV10-3 and TRBJ1-1; TCRdb reports TRBD1, a call that lacks DNA to check it against. Germline lookup yields CDR1 ENHRY and CDR2 SYGVKD. The CDR3 runs to 14 residues.

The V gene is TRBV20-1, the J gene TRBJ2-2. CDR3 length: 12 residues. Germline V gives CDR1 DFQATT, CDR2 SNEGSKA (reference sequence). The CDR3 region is CSARDWDGELFF.

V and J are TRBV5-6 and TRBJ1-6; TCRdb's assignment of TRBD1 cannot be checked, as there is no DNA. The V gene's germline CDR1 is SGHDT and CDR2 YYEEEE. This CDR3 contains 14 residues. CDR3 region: CASRLKDPDSPLHF.

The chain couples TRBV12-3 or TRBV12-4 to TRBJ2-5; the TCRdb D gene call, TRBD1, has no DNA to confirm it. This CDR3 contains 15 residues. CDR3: CASSLERDREETQYF.

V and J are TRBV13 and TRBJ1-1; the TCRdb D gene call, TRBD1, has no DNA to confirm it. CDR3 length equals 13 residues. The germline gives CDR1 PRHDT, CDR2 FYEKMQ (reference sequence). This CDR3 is CASSSRGVAEAFF.

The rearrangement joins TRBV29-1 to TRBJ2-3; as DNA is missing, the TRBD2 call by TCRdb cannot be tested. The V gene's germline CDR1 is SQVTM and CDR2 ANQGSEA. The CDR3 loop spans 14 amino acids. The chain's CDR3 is CSVQGDFGTDTQYF.

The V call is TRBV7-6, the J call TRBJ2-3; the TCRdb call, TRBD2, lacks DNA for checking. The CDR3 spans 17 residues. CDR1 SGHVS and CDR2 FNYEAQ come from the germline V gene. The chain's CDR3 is CASSAATSGTSTDTQYF.

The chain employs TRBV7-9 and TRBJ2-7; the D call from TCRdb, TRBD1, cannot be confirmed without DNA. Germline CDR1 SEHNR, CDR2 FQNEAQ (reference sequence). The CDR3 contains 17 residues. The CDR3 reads CASSLPQGGLSPYEQYF.

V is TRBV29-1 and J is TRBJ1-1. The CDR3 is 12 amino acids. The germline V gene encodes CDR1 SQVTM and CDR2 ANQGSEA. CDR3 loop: CSVTQQNTEAFF.

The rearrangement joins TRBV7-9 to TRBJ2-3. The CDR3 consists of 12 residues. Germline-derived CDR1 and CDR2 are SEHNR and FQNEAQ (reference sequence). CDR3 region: CASSPILDTQYF.

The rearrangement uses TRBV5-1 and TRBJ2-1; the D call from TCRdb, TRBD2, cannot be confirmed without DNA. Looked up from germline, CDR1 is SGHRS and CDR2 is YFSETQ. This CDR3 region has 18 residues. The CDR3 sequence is CASSLEARGEGPYNEQFF.

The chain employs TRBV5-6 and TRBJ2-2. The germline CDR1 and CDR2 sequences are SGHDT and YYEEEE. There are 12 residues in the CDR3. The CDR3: CASSLVEGELFF.

This chain's CDR3 is CASSASYEQYF. The chain uses TRBV25-1 and TRBJ2-7. There are 11 residues in the CDR3. The germline gives CDR1 MGHDK, CDR2 SYGVNS.

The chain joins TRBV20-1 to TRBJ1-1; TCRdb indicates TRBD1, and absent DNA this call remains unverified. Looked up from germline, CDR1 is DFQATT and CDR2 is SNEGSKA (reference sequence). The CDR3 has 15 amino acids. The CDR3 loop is CSARVPGQGYTEAFF.

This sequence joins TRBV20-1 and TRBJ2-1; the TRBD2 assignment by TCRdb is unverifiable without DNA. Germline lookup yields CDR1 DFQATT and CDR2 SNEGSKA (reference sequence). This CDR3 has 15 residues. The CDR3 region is CSLPGAGGLYNEQFF.

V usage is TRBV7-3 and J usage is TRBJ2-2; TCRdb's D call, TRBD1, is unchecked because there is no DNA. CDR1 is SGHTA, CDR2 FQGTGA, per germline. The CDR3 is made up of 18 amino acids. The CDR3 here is CASSLTLPGTGKTGELFF.

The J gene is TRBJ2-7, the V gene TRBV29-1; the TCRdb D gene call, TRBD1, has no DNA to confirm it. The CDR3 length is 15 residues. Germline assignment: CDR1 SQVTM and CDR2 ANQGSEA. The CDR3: CSVETMGQGPYEQYF.